The 27 T cell receptor beta chains presented below share a single source sample, sequenced in a study of blood T cell repertoires in COVID-19. Some clones are missing from TCRdb's copy, which holds only in-frame ones; the method was immunoSEQ multiplex PCR. This table holds about 360,000 clones, 80% to 90% found once. The sequenced sample was peripheral blood. The receptors shown here come from a woman aged 60 to 75 with COVID-19, enrolled during active disease.

The chain links TRBV30 to TRBJ2-7, with a tentative D call TRBD2 (5 bases). Trimming stripped 0 bases from V and 9 bases from J, with 15 bases between. The length of the CDR3 is 13 residues. In germline, CDR1 is GTSNPN, CDR2 SVGIG (reference sequence). The DNA for the CDR3 is TGTGCCTGGAGTGTACGAACTAGTATGGTGCAGTACTTC. Translating gives CAWSVRTSMVQYF.

This clone appeared a few times. The genes are TRBV27 and TRBJ1-2; D is possibly TRBD1 (5 bases). The germline CDR1 and CDR2 sequences are MNHEY and SMNVEV (reference sequence). V dropped 2 bases and J dropped 3 bases, with 10 bases sitting between them. This CDR3 is built from 14 residues. The chain's CDR3 is CASSLGGYDYGYTF. The CDR3 DNA reads TGTGCCAGCAGTTTAGGGGGGTACGACTATGGCTACACCTTC.

CDR3 sequence reads: CASSSNSISNEQFF. CDR3 DNA: TGTGCCAGCAGTTCTAACAGTATCTCCAATGAGCAGTTCTTC. V gene TRBV7-3 combines with J gene TRBJ2-1; D call uncertain. V gave up 6 bases and J gave up 6 bases, with 15 bases separating them. CDR3 size: 14 residues. Germline-derived CDR1 and CDR2 are SGHTA and FQGTGA.

This chain links TRBV24-1 with TRBJ1-3; 8 positions match TRBD1. Losses at the gene ends were 2 bases for V and 0 bases for J; bases not matched to a gene: 5. CDR1 and CDR2 (germline): KGHDR, SFDVKD. CDR3 length: 17 amino acids. The CDR3 protein is CATSDWGQACSGNTIYF. In DNA form, the CDR3 reads TGTGCCACCAGTGATTGGGGACAGGCCTGCTCTGGAAACACCATATATTTT.

CDR3 DNA sequence: TGTGCCAGCAGCTTCCCGGGACAGGGGAGCACAGATACGCAGTATTTT. It specifies CASSFPGQGSTDTQYF. V is TRBV7-9 and J is TRBJ2-3; TRBD1 agrees at 10 bases. Germline CDR1 and CDR2: SEHNR and FQNEAQ (reference sequence). The CDR3 contains 16 residues. The trim removed 3 bases at V and 0 bases at J, leaving 3 bases unmatched. The entire variable domain, with the rest obtained from reference TRBV7-9 and TRBJ2-3, is as follows: DTGVSQNPRHKITKRGQNVTFRCDPISEHNRLYWYRQTLGQGPEFLTYFQNEAQLEKSRLLSDRFSAERPKGSFSTLEIQRTEQGDSAMYLCASSFPGQGSTDTQYFGPGTRLTVL.

The V call is TRBV7-9, the J call TRBJ1-2; TRBD1 agrees at 8 bases. This CDR3 is 15 amino acids long. The trim removed 5 bases at V and 0 bases at J, leaving 5 bases unmatched. Per the germline V gene, CDR1 is SEHNR and CDR2 is FQNEAQ (reference sequence). The chain's CDR3 is CASSRGTGANYGYTF. DNA for the CDR3: TGTGCCAGCAGCCGAGGGACAGGAGCTAACTATGGCTACACCTTC.

V gene TRBV4-1 combines with J gene TRBJ2-7, with 11 bases identical to TRBD1. From germline, CDR1 is MGHRA and CDR2 YSYEKL. V gave up 4 bases and J gave up 2 bases; unmatched junction bases: 4. There are 15 residues in the CDR3. The CDR3 spells CASSPGQGAPYEQYF. The CDR3 DNA is TGCGCCAGCAGCCCTGGACAGGGGGCTCCCTACGAGCAGTACTTC.

The chain joins TRBV11-1 to TRBJ2-1, with D possibly matching TRBD1 (6 bases). This CDR3 comprises 15 residues. V shed 5 bases and J shed 7 bases, with 18 bases lying between them. The V gene's germline CDR1 is SGHAT and CDR2 FQDESV (reference sequence). The CDR3 loop reads CASSTIETGGNEQFF. CDR3 nucleotide sequence: TGTGCCAGCAGCACAATAGAGACAGGTGGGAATGAGCAGTTCTTC. The whole variable domain, remainder taken from reference TRBV11-1 and TRBJ2-1, is EAEVAQSPRYKITEKSQAVAFWCDPISGHATLYWYRQILGQGPELLVQFQDESVVDDSQLPKDRFSAERLKGVDSTLKIQPAELGDSAMYLCASSTIETGGNEQFFGPGTRLTVL.

The rearrangement links TRBV5-1 to TRBJ2-1, with 14 bases aligning to TRBD2. This CDR3 has 16 residues. After removal of 4 bases from V and 6 bases from J, the junction contained 6 bases not matched to a gene. Germline V lookup: CDR1 SGHRS, CDR2 YFSETQ. The DNA of the CDR3 is TGCGCCAGCAGCCTGTGGACTAGCGGGGGGTTCAATGAGCAGTTCTTC. Its protein is CASSLWTSGGFNEQFF.

The chain uses TRBV10-3 and TRBJ1-4; D may be TRBD1 (6 bases). Trimming removed 0 bases at V and 5 bases at J, with 10 bases between. Germline-derived CDR1 and CDR2 are ENHRY and SYGVKD. This CDR3 contains 15 residues. The chain's CDR3 is CAISESRRGNEKLFF. Written as DNA, the CDR3 is TGTGCCATCAGTGAGTCTAGAAGGGGGAATGAAAAACTGTTTTTT.

The rearrangement links TRBV7-3 to TRBJ2-5, with no clear D. The ends were cut back, 1 base at V and 5 bases at J, with 8 bases in the middle. The CDR3 extends over 13 amino acids. Per the germline V gene, CDR1 is SGHTA and CDR2 is FQGTGA. The CDR3 protein is CASSLNPQETQYF. The CDR3 DNA reads as TGTGCCAGCAGCTTAAACCCCCAGGAGACCCAGTACTTC.

CDR3 region: CASSLDGLSGGRTNEKLFF. The CDR3 nucleotides read TGTGCCAGCAGCTTGGATGGCCTTTCGGGGGGCAGGACTAATGAAAAACTGTTTTTT. This sequence joins TRBV5-5 and TRBJ1-4, with a possible D match to TRBD1 (6 bases). This CDR3 comprises 19 residues. The germline gives CDR1 SGHKS, CDR2 YYEKEE (reference sequence). Trimming left V 0 bases short and J 2 bases short, with 20 bases between.

V and J are TRBV20-1 and TRBJ2-2; D unclear. This CDR3 is 14 amino acids long. V was clipped by 5 bases and J by 1 base, with 11 bases between them. Germline-derived CDR1 and CDR2 are DFQATT and SNEGSKA (reference sequence). The CDR3, as DNA: TGCAGTGCTGGTGGGCCTCGGAACACCGGGGAGCTGTTTTTT. It codes for CSAGGPRNTGELFF.

This clone turned up a few times. The chain joins TRBV30 to TRBJ2-2, with D possibly TRBD1 on 6 matching bases. CDR1 and CDR2 from the germline V gene are GTSNPN and SVGIG (reference sequence). CDR3 length: 16 amino acids. The germline V and J ends were trimmed by 3 bases and 3 bases, with 17 bases remaining between them. Here the CDR3 reads CAWRTGRLSYTGELFF. Written as DNA, the CDR3 is TGTGCCTGGAGGACAGGCCGGTTGAGTTACACCGGGGAGCTGTTTTTT.

The chain's CDR3 is CAWSSGGDTQYF. In DNA form, the CDR3 reads TGTGCCTGGAGTAGCGGGGGAGATACGCAGTATTTT. The rearrangement links TRBV30 to TRBJ2-3; 8 bases align to TRBD2. The J segment lost 5 bases and the V segment lost 2 bases, leaving 0 bases of the junction unmatched. The germline V gene has CDR1 GTSNPN and CDR2 SVGIG (reference sequence). The CDR3 spans 12 residues.

This clone was recorded only once. This chain connects TRBV27 to TRBJ1-2; D call uncertain. V was shortened by 4 bases and J by 0 bases, with 15 bases between the two germline ends. Per the germline V gene, CDR1 is MNHEY and CDR2 is SMNVEV (reference sequence). This CDR3 spans 16 amino acids. CDR3 residues: CASSYLTGESNYGYTF. The DNA for the CDR3 is TGTGCCAGCAGTTATCTAACCGGAGAATCTAACTATGGCTACACCTTC.

DNA for the CDR3: TGTGCCAGCAGCCAGGGGTACGAGCAGTACTTC. This codes for CASSQGYEQYF. V gene TRBV27 combines with J gene TRBJ2-7, with D perhaps matching TRBD1 (6 bases). Trimming removed 6 bases at V and 4 bases at J, with 7 bases between. This CDR3 spans 11 amino acids. Germline assignment: CDR1 MNHEY and CDR2 SMNVEV (reference sequence).

The chain carries TRBV4-2 and TRBJ2-4; TRBD1 matches at 8 bases. Germline V gene sequence: CDR1 LGHNA, CDR2 YNFKEQ. V gave up 1 base and J gave up 4 bases; unmatched junction bases: 0. This CDR3 comprises 14 residues. The CDR3 sequence is CASSQGTGKNIQYF. DNA for the CDR3: TGTGCCAGCAGCCAAGGGACAGGGAAAAACATTCAGTACTTC.

J is TRBJ2-7 and V is TRBV10-1, with TRBD1 matching 7 bases. CDR1 and CDR2 (germline): WNHNN, SYGVQD (reference sequence). V was clipped by 6 bases and J by 4 bases; unmatched bases: 9. The CDR3 runs to 14 residues. The CDR3 region is CASSSGQRIYEQYF. CDR3 DNA sequence: TGCGCCAGCAGCTCGGGACAGAGAATTTACGAGCAGTACTTC.

V and J are TRBV24-1 and TRBJ1-4; a weak D match, TRBD1 (6 bases). CDR1 and CDR2 from the germline V gene are KGHDR and SFDVKD. V was trimmed by 6 bases and J by 7 bases, leaving 20 bases between them. The CDR3 totals 16 residues. The CDR3 DNA is TGTGCCACCAGTTCGGGGTTTCGGGGCAGGGGTGAAAAACTGTTTTTT. Encoded protein: CATSSGFRGRGEKLFF.

This chain uses TRBV27 with TRBJ2-5; D is undetermined. The CDR3 is made up of 13 amino acids. In germline, CDR1 is MNHEY, CDR2 SMNVEV (reference sequence). V was pared by 2 bases and J by 4 bases, with 8 bases between. CDR3 DNA sequence: TGTGCCAGCAGTTTAGACTGGCGAGAGACCCAGTACTTC. Its translation: CASSLDWRETQYF.

V is TRBV19 and J is TRBJ1-5; TRBD1 matches at 11 bases. The CDR3 has 15 amino acids. V gave up 9 bases and J gave up 7 bases; unmatched junction bases: 11. CDR1 and CDR2 from the germline V gene are LNHDA and SQIVND (reference sequence). The CDR3 DNA reads TGTGCCAGCATAGGGACAGGGGGGTTATCCCAGCCCCAGCATTTT. As protein: CASIGTGGLSQPQHF.

The rearrangement uses TRBV9 and TRBJ1-2; a weak D match, TRBD1 (5 bases). This CDR3 has 14 amino acids. The germline V gene encodes CDR1 SGDLS and CDR2 YYNGEE. V dropped 1 base and J dropped 6 bases, with 13 bases sitting between them. DNA for the CDR3: TGTGCCAGCAGCGTACAGTCAGGGTCCGATGGCTACACCTTC. As protein: CASSVQSGSDGYTF. Complete variable domain (other parts from reference TRBV9 and TRBJ1-2): DSGVTQTPKHLITATGQRVTLRCSPRSGDLSVYWYQQSLDQGLQFLIQYYNGEERAKGNILERFSAQQFPDLHSELNLSSLELGDSALYFCASSVQSGSDGYTFGSGTRLTVV.

CDR3 DNA sequence: TGTGCCAGCAGCTGGGGTAGGGAGCGGAGTGGCTACACCTTC. Its translation is CASSWGRERSGYTF. The chain carries TRBV5-4 and TRBJ1-2; no firm D call. This CDR3 is 14 amino acids long. Per the germline V gene, CDR1 is SGHNT and CDR2 is YYREEE (reference sequence). V was shortened by 3 bases and J by 7 bases, with 16 bases between the two germline ends.

V is TRBV10-3 and J is TRBJ2-3, with 9 bases matching TRBD1. V trimming: 9 bases; J trimming: 1 base; junction bases outside the gene matches: 2. The CDR3 runs to 13 residues. CDR1 is ENHRY, CDR2 SYGVKD, per germline. The CDR3 nucleotides read TGTGCCATACAGGGGGCAGGCACAGATACGCAGTATTTT. Amino acid sequence: CAIQGAGTDTQYF.

The chain recombines TRBV12-5 with TRBJ2-1, with TRBD2 identical over 10 bases. CDR3 length equals 19 residues. V gave up 6 bases and J gave up 0 bases; unmatched junction bases: 14. Germline V CDR1 and CDR2: LGHNT, FRNRAP. In nucleotides, the CDR3 is TGTGCTAGTGGGTACCCGGCTAGCGGGGGCCCGAGCTCCTACAATGAGCAGTTCTTC. It specifies CASGYPASGGPSSYNEQFF. Combining the CDR3 with reference TRBV12-5 and TRBJ2-1 gives the whole variable domain DARVTQTPRHKVTEMGQEVTMRCQPILGHNTVFWYRQTMMQGLELLAYFRNRAPLDDSGMPKDRFSAEMPDATLATLKIQPSEPRDSAVYFCASGYPASGGPSSYNEQFFGPGTRLTVL.

V gene TRBV7-3 combines with J gene TRBJ2-3, with 9 bases fitting TRBD1. V trimming: 7 bases; J trimming: 5 bases; junction bases outside the gene matches: 13. The germline CDR1 and CDR2 sequences are SGHTA and FQGTGA. There are 16 residues in the CDR3. The CDR3 nucleotides read TGTGCCAGCACCAAAGGGGGCACAGGGGGCGTAGATACGCAGTATTTT. Translated: CASTKGGTGGVDTQYF.